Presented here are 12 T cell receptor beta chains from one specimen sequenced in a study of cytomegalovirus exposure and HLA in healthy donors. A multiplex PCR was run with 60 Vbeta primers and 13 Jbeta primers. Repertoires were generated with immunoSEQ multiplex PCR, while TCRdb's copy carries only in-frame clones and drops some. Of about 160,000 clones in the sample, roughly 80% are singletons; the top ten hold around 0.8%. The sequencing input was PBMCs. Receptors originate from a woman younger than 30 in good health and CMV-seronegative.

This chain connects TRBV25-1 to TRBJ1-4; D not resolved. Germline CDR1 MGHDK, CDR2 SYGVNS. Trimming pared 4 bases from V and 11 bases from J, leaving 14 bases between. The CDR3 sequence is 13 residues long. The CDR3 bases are TGTGCCAGCAGTGCGTCCGGTCGGGAGAAACTGTTTTTT. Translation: CASSASGREKLFF.

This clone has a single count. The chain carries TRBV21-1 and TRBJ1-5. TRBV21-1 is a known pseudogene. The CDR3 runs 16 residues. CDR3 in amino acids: CASSKALRESNQPQHF. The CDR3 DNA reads TGTGCCAGCAGCAAAGCGCTACGGGAATCCAATCAGCCCCAGCATTTT.

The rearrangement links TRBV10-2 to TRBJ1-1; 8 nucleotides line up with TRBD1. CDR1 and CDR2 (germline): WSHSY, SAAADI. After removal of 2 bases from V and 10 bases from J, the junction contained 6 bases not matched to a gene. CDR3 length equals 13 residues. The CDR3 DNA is TGCGCCAGCAGTGAGGGACAGGGAAGAGGAGCTTTCTTT. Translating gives CASSEGQGRGAFF.

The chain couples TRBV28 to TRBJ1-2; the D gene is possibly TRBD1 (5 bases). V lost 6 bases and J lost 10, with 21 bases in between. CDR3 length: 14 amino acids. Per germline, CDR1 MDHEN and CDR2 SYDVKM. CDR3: CASRAGGALPLYTF. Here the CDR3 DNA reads TGTGCCAGCAGGGCTGGTGGGGCCCTGCCACTCTACACCTTC.

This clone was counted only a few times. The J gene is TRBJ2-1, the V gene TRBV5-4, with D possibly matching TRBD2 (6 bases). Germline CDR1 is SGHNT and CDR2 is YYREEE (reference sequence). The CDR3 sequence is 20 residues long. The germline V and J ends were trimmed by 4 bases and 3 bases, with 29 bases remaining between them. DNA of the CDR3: TGTGCCAGCAGCCCCGAAGGAGGGGCCAGAGTGGGGTGGTACTACAATGAGCAGTTCTTC. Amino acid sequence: CASSPEGGARVGWYYNEQFF.

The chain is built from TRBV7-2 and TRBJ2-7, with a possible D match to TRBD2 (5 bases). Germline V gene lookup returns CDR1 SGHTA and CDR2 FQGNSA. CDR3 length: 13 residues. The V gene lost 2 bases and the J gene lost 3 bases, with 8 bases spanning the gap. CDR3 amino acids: CASSLQDYYEQYF. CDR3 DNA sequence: TGTGCCAGCAGCTTACAAGACTACTACGAGCAGTACTTC.

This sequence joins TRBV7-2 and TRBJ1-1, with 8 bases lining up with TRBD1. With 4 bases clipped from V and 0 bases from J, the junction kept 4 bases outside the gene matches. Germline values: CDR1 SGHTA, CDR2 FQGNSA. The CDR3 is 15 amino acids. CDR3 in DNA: TGTGCCAGCAGCTCCCGACAGGGGATGAACACTGAAGCTTTCTTT. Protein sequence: CASSSRQGMNTEAFF.

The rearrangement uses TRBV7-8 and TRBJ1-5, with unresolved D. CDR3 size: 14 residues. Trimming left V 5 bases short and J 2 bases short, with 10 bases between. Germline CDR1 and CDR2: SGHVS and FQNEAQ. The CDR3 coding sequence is TGTGCCAGCAGCAGAGTAGCAGGCAATCAGCCCCAGCATTTT. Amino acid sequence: CASSRVAGNQPQHF.

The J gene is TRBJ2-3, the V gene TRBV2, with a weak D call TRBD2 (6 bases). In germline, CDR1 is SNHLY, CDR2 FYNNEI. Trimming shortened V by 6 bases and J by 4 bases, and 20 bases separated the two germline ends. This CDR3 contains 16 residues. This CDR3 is CASRPQRANVADTQYF. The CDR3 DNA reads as TGTGCCAGCAGACCCCAGCGGGCCAATGTTGCAGATACGCAGTATTTT.

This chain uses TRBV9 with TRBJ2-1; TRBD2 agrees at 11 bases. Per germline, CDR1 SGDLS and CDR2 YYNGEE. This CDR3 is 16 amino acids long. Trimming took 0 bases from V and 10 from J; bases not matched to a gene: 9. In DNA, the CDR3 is TGTGCCAGCAGCGTAGTAGCGGGAGGGGATCGGAGGGAGCAGTTCTTC. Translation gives CASSVVAGGDRREQFF.

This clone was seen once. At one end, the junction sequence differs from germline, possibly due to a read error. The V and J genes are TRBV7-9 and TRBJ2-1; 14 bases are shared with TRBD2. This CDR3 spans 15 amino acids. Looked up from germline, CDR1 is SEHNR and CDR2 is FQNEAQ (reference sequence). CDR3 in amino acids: CSSDSGLAGVDEQFF. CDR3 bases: TGTTCCAGCGATTCGGGACTAGCGGGAGTCGATGAGCAGTTCTTC.

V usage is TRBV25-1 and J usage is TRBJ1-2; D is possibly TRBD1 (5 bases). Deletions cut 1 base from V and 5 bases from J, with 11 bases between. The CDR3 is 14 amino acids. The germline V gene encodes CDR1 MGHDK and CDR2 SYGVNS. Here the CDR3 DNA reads TGTGCCAGCAGTGAATGGGGCAGCCAGTATGGCTACACCTTC. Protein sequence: CASSEWGSQYGYTF.